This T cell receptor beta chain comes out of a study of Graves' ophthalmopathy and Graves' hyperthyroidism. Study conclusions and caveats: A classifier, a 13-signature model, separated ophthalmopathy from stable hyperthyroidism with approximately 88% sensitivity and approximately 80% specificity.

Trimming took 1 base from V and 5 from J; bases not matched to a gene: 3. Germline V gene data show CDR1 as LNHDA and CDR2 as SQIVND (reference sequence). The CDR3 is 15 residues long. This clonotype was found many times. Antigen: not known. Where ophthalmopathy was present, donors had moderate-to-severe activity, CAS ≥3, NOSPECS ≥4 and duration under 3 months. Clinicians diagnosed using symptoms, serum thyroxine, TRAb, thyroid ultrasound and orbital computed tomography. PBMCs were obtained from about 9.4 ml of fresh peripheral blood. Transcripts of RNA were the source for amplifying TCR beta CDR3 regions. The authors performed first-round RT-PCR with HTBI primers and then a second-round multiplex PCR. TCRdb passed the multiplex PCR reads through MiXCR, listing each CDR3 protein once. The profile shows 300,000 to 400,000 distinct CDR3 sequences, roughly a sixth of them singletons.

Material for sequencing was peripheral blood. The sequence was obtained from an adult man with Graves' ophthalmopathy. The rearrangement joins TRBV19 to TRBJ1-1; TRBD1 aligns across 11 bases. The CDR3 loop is CASSIVGTGGTEAFF. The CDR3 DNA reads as TGTGCCAGTAGTATAGTAGGGACAGGGGGGACTGAAGCTTTCTTT.